The clone carrying this T cell receptor beta chain was observed a handful of times. The target antigen is unknown. Germline CDR1 DFQATT, CDR2 SNEGSKA (reference sequence). The CDR3 is made up of 14 amino acids. The ends were cut back, 0 bases at V and 9 bases at J, with 12 bases in the middle. Researchers amplified the TCR beta CDR3 regions from RNA transcripts. The HTBI primer set drove a first-round RT-PCR of the TCR CDR3. TCRdb recomputed calls from the multiplex PCR reads with MiXCR, one row per CDR3 protein. The sample lists around 450,000 distinct CDR3 sequences; around a sixth were seen once. These data belong to a study of T cells in Graves' hyperthyroidism and ophthalmopathy. The study, taken as a whole, reports: Ophthalmopathy was separated from stable hyperthyroidism by a 13 V-J model. Ophthalmopathy got predicted by the model a median roughly 6.1 months before its onset.

It was 8 to 10 ml of fresh peripheral blood that supplied the PBMCs. This clonotype originated in a woman under 30 with Graves' hyperthyroidism. The sample comprised blood. The chain carries TRBV20-1 and TRBJ1-6, with D possibly being TRBD1 (6 bases). DNA for the CDR3: TGCAGTGCTAGAGATTTCGGGGGCCGTTCACCCCTCCACTTT. The encoded protein is CSARDFGGRSPLHF.